This paragraph reports one T cell receptor (beta chain). The source of the sample is a study of control samples from healthy donors and cancer patients. The repertoire was sequenced with immunoSEQ multiplex PCR; TCRdb's copy has only in-frame clones and lacks some. The sample gives over 65,000 clones, roughly nine tenths of which show up once; roughly 9.7% is in the top ten. This CDR3 spans 13 amino acids. J lost 5 bases, V lost 7 bases, and 8 bases had no gene match. Germline V gene data show CDR1 as GTSNPN and CDR2 as SVGIG (reference sequence). The TCR sequence derives from a woman aged 50 to 65 with colorectal cancer. Sequenced: PBMCs. J is TRBJ1-1 and V is TRBV30, with 9 bases lining up with TRBD1. The CDR3 loop is CAYNRGRRTEAFF. CDR3 DNA sequence: TGTGCCTATAACAGGGGGCGACGGACTGAAGCTTTCTTT. Complete variable domain (other parts from reference TRBV30 and TRBJ1-1): SQTIHQWPATLVQPVGSPLSLECTVEGTSNPNLYWYRQAAGRGLQLLFYSVGIGQISSEVPQNLSASRPQDRQFILSSKKLLLSDSGFYLCAYNRGRRTEAFFGQGTRLTVV.